This T cell receptor (beta chain) was captured by sequencing in a study of radiotherapy plus CTLA-4 blockade in lung cancer. The overall study: Among enrolled patients, under 20% responded and around 30% achieved disease control.

The CDR3 has 11 residues. Germline V gene lookup returns CDR1 SQVTM and CDR2 ANQGSEA. Trimming took 6 bases from V and 4 from J, leaving 6 bases between them. Only in-frame clones appear in the TCRdb table, and some are missing; sequencing was by immunoSEQ multiplex PCR. The table shows tens of thousands of clones, with roughly four fifths occurring only once. The chain carries TRBV29-1 and TRBJ1-4; no firm D call. The starting material was peripheral blood, obtained from a patient treated with radiotherapy plus ipilimumab. This receptor was taken from a human donor with non-small cell lung cancer who had stable disease on radiotherapy plus ipilimumab. The CDR3 region has the DNA TGCAGCGTCCGGGATAATGAAAAACTGTTTTTT. Translating gives CSVRDNEKLFF.